The present T cell receptor (beta chain) was sequenced within a study of blood T cell repertoires in COVID-19. Sequenced by immunoSEQ multiplex PCR; TCRdb stores in-frame clones only, minus some. The data hold about 180,000 clones, with 82% observed a single time. The material sequenced was PBMCs or T cells enriched from blood (not recorded which). This TCR came from a man aged 55 to 69 who had recovered from COVID-19.

CDR3 sequence reads: CASSYQGSRGYTF. The CDR3 DNA reads as TGTGCCAGCAGTTACCAGGGTTCGCGTGGCTACACCTTC. The V and J genes are TRBV6-5 and TRBJ1-2; tentatively, D is TRBD1 (5 bases). CDR3 length: 13 residues. Trimming pared 2 bases from V and 7 bases from J, leaving 11 bases between. The V gene's germline CDR1 is MNHEY and CDR2 SVGAGI.